Listed below are T cell receptor beta chains from one sample, sequenced in a study of T cells in Graves' hyperthyroidism and ophthalmopathy. TCRdb recomputed calls from the multiplex PCR reads with MiXCR, one row per CDR3 protein. The repertoire includes hundreds of thousands of distinct CDR3 sequences, approximately 15% of them detected once, and about 3.9% sits in the top ten. The source material was blood. Every receptor here comes from a woman aged 40 to 55 with Graves' ophthalmopathy. CDR3s leave out the opening cysteine and the closing phenylalanine or tryptophan. Not every row has a clone size; where given, it reads once, few, many or a size class.

>TRBJ1-5|.|10|TRBV12-3/TRBV12-4
ASNSRNQPQH
>TRBJ2-7|.|14|TRBV14
ASSPRLAGGPREQY
>TRBJ2-5|.|13|TRBV12-3/TRBV12-4
ASSPRQGIQETQY
>TRBJ1-2|many|12|TRBV15
ATSRGTINYGYT
>TRBJ2-5|few|12|TRBV6-1
ASSARQGRETQY
>TRBJ2-5|.|15|TRBV15
ATSRDPGEGYQETQY
>TRBJ1-3|many|10|TRBV7-2
ASSLAQDTIY
>TRBJ1-1|many|13|TRBV28
ASSLLGMKDTEAF
>TRBJ1-5|many|11|TRBV2
ASVGDSNQPQH
>TRBJ2-7|many|10|TRBV7-9
ASSPPWREQY
>TRBJ2-7|.|11|TRBV7-2
ASSLVGREKQY
>TRBJ1-2|few|13|TRBV4-1
ASSQGAGGNYGYT
>TRBJ1-2|many|10|TRBV6-1
ASIQGVYGYT
>TRBJ2-6|many|14|TRBV6-5
ASSYRGVAGANVLT
>TRBJ1-2|few|16|TRBV19
ASNPSPGQGIPSWGYT
>TRBJ2-5|many|11|TRBV20-1
SATLDEVETQY
>TRBJ2-5|.|14|TRBV9
ASSVGEASGRETQY
>TRBJ2-2|.|11|TRBV9
ASSVEMSGELF
>TRBJ2-5|.|12|TRBV12-3/TRBV12-4
ASSRRLGGETQY
>TRBJ2-5|many|14|TRBV11-2
ASSLVAAGAQETQY
>TRBJ2-7|many|12|TRBV6-1
ASMKAGGAYEQY
>TRBJ1-3|.|12|TRBV12-3/TRBV12-4
ASSPASSGNTIY
>TRBJ1-6|.|15|TRBV20-1
SARDRPPGQGGSPLH
>TRBJ1-1|many|10|TRBV30
AWSVMAGEAF
>TRBJ1-1|.|12|TRBV12-3/TRBV12-4
ASSTNFQGAEAF
>TRBJ1-1|many|13|TRBV27
ASSPIWGMNTEAF
>TRBJ2-5|many|11|TRBV28
ASRPTGEETQY
>TRBJ2-7|.|11|TRBV6-5
AGSLGISYEQY
>TRBJ1-2|many|11|TRBV10-3
AISESRASSYT
>TRBJ1-2|.|14|TRBV6-1
ASSQDRFRSNYGYT
>TRBJ1-3|many|10|TRBV6-5
ASSNSGNTIY
>TRBJ2-7|.|11|TRBV5-1
ASSLRTNYEQY
>TRBJ2-2|few|14|TRBV19
ASSIRTSDYTGELF
>TRBJ2-7|many|13|TRBV19
ASSPAGVGPLEQY
>TRBJ1-2|many|10|TRBV30
AWSVLSYGYT
>TRBJ2-7|many|15|TRBV7-2
ASSLALGLTGAYEQY
>TRBJ2-7|many|12|TRBV25-1
ASSDDRVAYEQY
>TRBJ2-7|.|12|TRBV5-1
ASSWSHWSYEQY